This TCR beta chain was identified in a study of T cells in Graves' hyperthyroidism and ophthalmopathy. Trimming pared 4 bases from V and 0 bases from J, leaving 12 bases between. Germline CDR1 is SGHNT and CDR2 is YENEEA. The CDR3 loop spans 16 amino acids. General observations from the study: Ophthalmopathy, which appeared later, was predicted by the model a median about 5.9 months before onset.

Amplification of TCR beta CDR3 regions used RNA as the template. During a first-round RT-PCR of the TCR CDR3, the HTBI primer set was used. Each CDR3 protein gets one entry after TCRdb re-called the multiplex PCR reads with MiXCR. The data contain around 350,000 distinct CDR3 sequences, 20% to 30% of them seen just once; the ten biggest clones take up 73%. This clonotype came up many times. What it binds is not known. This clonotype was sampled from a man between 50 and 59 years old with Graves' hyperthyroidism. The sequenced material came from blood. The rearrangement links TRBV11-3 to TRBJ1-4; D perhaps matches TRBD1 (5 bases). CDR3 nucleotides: TGTGCCAGCAGCTCCGTGGGGCTGGCAACTAATGAAAAACTGTTTTTT. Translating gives CASSSVGLATNEKLFF.